Presented here are 21 T cell receptor beta chains from one specimen sequenced in a study of blood T cell repertoires in COVID-19. The data were produced by immunoSEQ multiplex PCR, yet TCRdb's version contains in-frame clones alone and is incomplete. The sample includes around 250,000 clones, around 90% of them seen just once. The specimen sequenced was PBMCs or T cells enriched from blood (not recorded which). The receptors shown here come from a human donor in a cohort exposed to, infected with or recovered from COVID-19 (not recorded which). The donor label of this sample is uncertain.

The genes are TRBV7-6 and TRBJ2-7, with D possibly matching TRBD1 (6 bases). CDR1 is SGHVS and CDR2 is FNYEAQ in the germline V gene. Trimming stripped 1 base from V and 6 bases from J, with 16 bases between. The CDR3 consists of 15 residues. This chain's CDR3 is CASSLGGQTGIEQYF. The CDR3 DNA follows: TGTGCCAGCAGCTTAGGGGGGCAAACAGGGATCGAGCAGTACTTC.

Here the CDR3 reads CASKYRDRYSPLHF. The CDR3 DNA is TGTGCCAGCAAGTACCGGGACAGATATTCACCCCTCCACTTT. The rearrangement uses TRBV28 and TRBJ1-6; 7 nucleotides line up with TRBD1. The junction had 8 bases not matched to a gene; V was cut back by 7 bases and J by 8 bases. The germline gives CDR1 MDHEN, CDR2 SYDVKM. The CDR3 spans 14 residues.

The chain joins TRBV2 to TRBJ2-3, with 11 bases fitting TRBD2. Germline values: CDR1 SNHLY, CDR2 FYNNEI. The junction had 0 bases not matched to a gene; V was cut back by 3 bases and J by 4 bases. The CDR3 is made up of 14 amino acids. The CDR3 sequence is CASSDSGGADTQYF. DNA for the CDR3: TGTGCCAGCAGTGATAGCGGGGGGGCAGATACGCAGTATTTT.

This chain uses TRBV6-2 or TRBV6-3 with TRBJ2-3; 8 bases match TRBD2. V was pared by 4 bases and J by 2 bases, with 8 bases of the junction left unmatched. CDR1 is MNHEY and CDR2 is SVGEGT in the germline V gene. The CDR3 runs to 16 residues. The CDR3 here is CASSWRGASNTDTQYF. DNA for the CDR3: TGTGCCAGCAGTTGGCGGGGGGCATCTAACACAGATACGCAGTATTTT.

The chain couples TRBV5-6 to TRBJ2-7, with unresolved D. Deletions cut 0 bases from V and 4 bases from J, with 8 bases between. CDR1 is SGHDT, CDR2 YYEEEE, per germline. The CDR3 extends over 13 amino acids. CDR3: CASSLANRYEQYF. For the CDR3, the DNA is TGTGCCAGCAGCTTGGCCAACAGATACGAGCAGTACTTC.

The chain uses TRBV6-5 and TRBJ1-2; D perhaps matches TRBD1 (5 bases). This CDR3 contains 15 residues. The V end was cut by 4 bases, the J end by 0 bases, with 12 bases between. In germline, CDR1 is MNHEY, CDR2 SVGAGI. DNA for the CDR3: TGTGCCAGCAGTTCTCTCAGGGAAGCTAACTATGGCTACACCTTC. Amino acid sequence: CASSSLREANYGYTF.

The rearrangement joins TRBV6-5 to TRBJ1-2; TRBD1 might be the D (5 bases). Looked up from germline, CDR1 is MNHEY and CDR2 is SVGAGI. The V gene lost 6 bases and the J gene lost 4 bases, with 18 bases spanning the gap. CDR3 length equals 15 residues. The CDR3 coding sequence is TGTGCCAGCAGCCCGGAAAGGGGCTGGAGCTATGGCTACACCTTC. Translated: CASSPERGWSYGYTF.

The J gene is TRBJ2-1, the V gene TRBV15; tentatively, D is TRBD2 (5 bases). Per germline, CDR1 LNHNV and CDR2 YYDKDF (reference sequence). The CDR3 length is 13 residues. Trimming pared 4 bases from V and 5 bases from J, leaving 9 bases between. CDR3: CATSIRRHNEQFF. CDR3 nucleotide sequence: TGTGCCACCAGCATCAGGAGGCACAATGAGCAGTTCTTC. The variable domain in full, completed from reference TRBV15 and TRBJ2-1, reads DAMVIQNPRYQVTQFGKPVTLSCSQTLNHNVMYWYQQKSSQAPKLLFHYYDKDFNNEADTPDNFQSRRPNTSFCFLDIRSPGLGDTAMYLCATSIRRHNEQFFGPGTRLTVL.

The chain couples TRBV27 to TRBJ2-7, with unresolved D. The CDR3 has 16 amino acids. Deletions cut 6 bases from V and 4 bases from J, with 22 bases between. Germline CDR1 reads MNHEY; CDR2 reads SMNVEV (reference sequence). The CDR3 DNA follows: TGTGCCAGCAGGCCCGCCCGATCGGCGGCCCGGTACGAGCAGTACTTC. Its protein is CASRPARSAARYEQYF.

This clone was counted between two and nine times. The chain carries TRBV12-3 or TRBV12-4 and TRBJ1-1; TRBD1 agrees at 7 bases. The CDR3 length is 12 residues. The J segment lost 5 bases and the V segment lost 6 bases, leaving 3 bases of the junction unmatched. The CDR3 spells CASSNRGTEAFF. Here the CDR3 DNA reads TGTGCCAGCAGCAACAGGGGTACTGAAGCTTTCTTT.

CDR3 bases: TGTGCCTGGAGTGTACCCCAGGAGGGCTACGAGCAGTACTTC. Translated: CAWSVPQEGYEQYF. The V gene is TRBV30, the J gene TRBJ2-7, with D tentatively TRBD2 (6 bases). CDR3 length: 14 residues. Deletions cut 0 bases from V and 3 bases from J, with 12 bases between. Germline assignment: CDR1 GTSNPN and CDR2 SVGIG (reference sequence).

The chain carries TRBV7-9 and TRBJ1-4, with D perhaps TRBD1 (5 bases). Germline CDR1 reads SEHNR; CDR2 reads FQNEAQ (reference sequence). Between the trimmed V and J ends, which lost 1 base and 7 bases, there was a span of 10 bases. CDR3 length: 14 amino acids. The CDR3: CASSLGRRGEKLFF. The CDR3 nucleotides read TGTGCCAGCAGCTTAGGCAGGAGGGGTGAAAAACTGTTTTTT.

The rearrangement joins TRBV4-3 to TRBJ1-2, with D perhaps matching TRBD1 (5 bases). Germline CDR1 and CDR2: LGHNA and YSLEER. The CDR3 extends over 14 amino acids. Trimming left V 4 bases short and J 5 bases short, with 14 bases between. The CDR3 protein is CASSPGEGGYGYTF. CDR3 nucleotide sequence: TGCGCCAGCAGCCCGGGGGAGGGTGGATATGGCTACACCTTC.

This clone was observed a single time. CDR3 nucleotides: TGTGCCAGTAGTATATTGCAGAACTATGGCTACACCTTC. This translates into CASSILQNYGYTF. The chain recombines TRBV19 with TRBJ1-2; D is unclear. CDR1 is LNHDA, CDR2 SQIVND, per germline (reference sequence). V dropped 2 bases and J dropped 2 bases, with 6 bases sitting between them. This CDR3 has 13 amino acids.

This clone was detected only a few times. This rearrangement joins TRBV5-1 to TRBJ2-7; D remains ambiguous. The ends were cut back, 0 bases at V and 3 bases at J, with 13 bases in the middle. Germline assignment: CDR1 SGHRS and CDR2 YFSETQ. This CDR3 spans 15 amino acids. The CDR3 sequence: CASSLDPKLNYEQYF. CDR3 in DNA: TGCGCCAGCAGCTTGGACCCGAAACTTAACTACGAGCAGTACTTC.

The J gene is TRBJ1-1, the V gene TRBV11-2; no firm D call. V lost 3 bases and J lost 0, with 14 bases in between. The CDR3 contains 16 residues. Germline CDR1 SGHAT, CDR2 FQNNGV. The CDR3 DNA is TGTGCCAGCAGCTTGATAAGCGGAAGTTTGAACACTGAAGCTTTCTTT. Protein sequence: CASSLISGSLNTEAFF.

The chain employs TRBV6-5 and TRBJ2-7, with 10 bases lining up with TRBD2. Germline trimming cut 6 bases from V and 5 bases from J; bases unmatched to any gene: 7. Germline CDR1 and CDR2: MNHEY and SVGAGI. This CDR3 is 14 amino acids long. The CDR3 loop is CASSLLAGANEQYF. CDR3 nucleotide sequence: TGTGCCAGCAGCCTTCTAGCGGGGGCGAACGAGCAGTACTTC.

J is TRBJ1-2 and V is TRBV18; TRBD1 matches at 9 bases. The CDR3 has 13 amino acids. Germline lookup yields CDR1 KGHSH and CDR2 LQKENI. V shed 2 bases and J 8 bases; nucleotides not matched to a gene: 3. CDR3 bases: TGTGCCAGCTCACCAAGGGACAGGGAAGGCTACACCTTC. This sequence encodes CASSPRDREGYTF.

The V and J genes are TRBV29-1 and TRBJ1-4, with D tentatively TRBD1 (6 bases). The germline CDR1 and CDR2 sequences are SQVTM and ANQGSEA. Trimming left V 6 bases short and J 7 bases short, with 15 bases between. This CDR3 comprises 13 residues. CDR3 loop: CSVLEDSFEKLFF. The CDR3 nucleotides read TGCAGCGTCCTAGAGGACAGCTTTGAAAAACTGTTTTTT.

The chain recombines TRBV11-2 with TRBJ2-7; the D is unclear. The CDR3 runs to 15 residues. Between the trimmed V and J ends, which lost 5 bases and 2 bases, there was a span of 16 bases. Germline CDR1 is SGHAT and CDR2 is FQNNGV. The CDR3 here is CASSPPNSDTYEQYF. In DNA, the CDR3 is TGTGCCAGCAGCCCCCCGAACAGTGATACCTACGAGCAGTACTTC. The full variable domain, completed using reference TRBV11-2 and TRBJ2-7, is EAGVAQSPRYKIIEKRQSVAFWCNPISGHATLYWYQQILGQGPKLLIQFQNNGVVDDSQLPKDRFSAERLKGVDSTLKIQPAKLEDSAVYLCASSPPNSDTYEQYFGPGTRLTVT.

V is TRBV6-5 and J is TRBJ2-2, with D possibly TRBD2 on 5 matching bases. Germline V gene sequence: CDR1 MNHEY, CDR2 SVGAGI. Trimming took 8 bases from V and 4 from J, leaving 17 bases between them. The CDR3 has 15 amino acids. CDR3 sequence: CASSGVRASTGELFF. CDR3 coding DNA: TGTGCCAGCTCTGGCGTGAGGGCATCCACCGGGGAGCTGTTTTTT.